The T cell receptor (beta chain) described here comes from a study of technical replicates of blood from a few donors. TCRdb's table, derived via immunoSEQ multiplex PCR, lists solely in-frame clones and lacks some. The data show tens of thousands of clones, with just over 90% seen just once and 4.5% to 5% held by the top ten. Germline assignment: CDR1 SGHRS and CDR2 YFSETQ. The CDR3 length is 16 residues. Trimming removed 0 bases at V and 0 bases at J, with 12 bases between. This clone was counted a single time. The rearrangement links TRBV5-1 to TRBJ1-2; maybe TRBD1 (6 bases). The receptor was derived from a human donor in good health. Some clones in this sample may be carry-over from other donors' samples. Sequencing used PBMCs. This CDR3 is CASSLEGRGPNYGYTF. CDR3 sequence (DNA): TGCGCCAGCAGCTTGGAAGGCAGGGGCCCTAACTATGGCTACACCTTC.